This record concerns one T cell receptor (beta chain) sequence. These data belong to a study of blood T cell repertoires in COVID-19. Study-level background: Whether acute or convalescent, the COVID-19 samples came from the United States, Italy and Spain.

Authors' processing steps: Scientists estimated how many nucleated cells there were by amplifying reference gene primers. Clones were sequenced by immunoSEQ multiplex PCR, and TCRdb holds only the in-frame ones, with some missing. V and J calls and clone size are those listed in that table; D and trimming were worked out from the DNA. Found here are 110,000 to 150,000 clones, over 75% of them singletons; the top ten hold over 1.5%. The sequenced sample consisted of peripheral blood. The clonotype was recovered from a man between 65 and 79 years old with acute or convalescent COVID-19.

In DNA, the CDR3 is TGCAGTGCTAGAAGCGGGGAGACCCAGTACTTC. Translating gives CSARSGETQYF. This chain connects TRBV20-1 to TRBJ2-5; a possible D gene is TRBD2 (6 bases). V was cut by 2 bases and J by 5 bases, with 6 bases left in between. This CDR3 region has 11 residues. CDR1 DFQATT and CDR2 SNEGSKA come from the germline V gene (reference sequence).